The 28 T cell receptor beta chains reported below all come from one sample, sequenced in a study of T cells after yellow fever vaccination. TCRdb processed the 5' RACE reads anew with MiXCR; each CDR3 protein has one entry. The sample yields some 250,000 distinct CDR3 sequences, roughly 4% seen once. Sequencing was performed on PBMCs, taken 15 days after the yellow fever booster vaccination. The receptors shown here come from a man younger than 30 who received the YFV17D yellow fever vaccine.

This chain joins TRBV6-6 and TRBJ2-2; D perhaps matches TRBD1 (6 bases). The V end lost 7 bases, the J end lost 4 bases, and 13 bases lay between the germline ends. This CDR3 has 14 residues. From germline, CDR1 is MNHNY and CDR2 SVGAGI (reference sequence). CDR3: CASIQQGRTGELFF. The CDR3 DNA reads as TGTGCCAGCATCCAACAGGGACGCACCGGGGAGCTGTTTTTT.

There are many counts of this clonotype. The gene calls are TRBV4-2 and TRBJ2-3; 8 bases align to TRBD2. In germline, CDR1 is LGHNA, CDR2 YNFKEQ. This CDR3 spans 15 amino acids. J lost 2 bases, V lost 1 base, and 2 bases had no gene match. The DNA for the CDR3 is TGTGCCAGCAGCCAAGCGGGGGGGACCACAGATACGCAGTATTTT. Its translation is CASSQAGGTTDTQYF.

This clonotype has ten or more counts. This chain connects TRBV12-3 or TRBV12-4 to TRBJ2-7; D not resolved. CDR3 length equals 14 residues. Between the trimmed V and J ends, which lost 6 bases and 4 bases, there was a span of 16 bases. CDR3 sequence: CASRRTNEFYEQYV. The CDR3, as DNA: TGTGCCAGCAGACGGACCAATGAGTTTTACGAGCAGTACGTC.

The table lists this clonotype with many counts. This CDR3 is CASSQVSRVNTEAFF. The CDR3 bases are TGTGCCAGCAGCCAAGTTTCCAGAGTCAACACTGAAGCTTTCTTT. J is TRBJ1-1 and V is TRBV3-1; unclear D gene. Germline values: CDR1 LGHDT, CDR2 YNNKEL (reference sequence). V gave up 1 base and J gave up 2 bases, with 11 bases separating them. The CDR3 consists of 15 residues. The entire variable domain, with the rest obtained from reference TRBV3-1 and TRBJ1-1, is as follows: DTAVSQTPKYLVTQMGNDKSIKCEQNLGHDTMYWYKQDSKKFLKIMFSYNNKELIINETVPNRFSPKSPDKAHLNLHINSLELGDSAVYFCASSQVSRVNTEAFFGQGTRLTVV.

This clonotype was detected ten times or more. The J gene is TRBJ1-1, the V gene TRBV5-4; 8 nucleotides align to TRBD1. The CDR3 has 13 amino acids. Germline V CDR1 and CDR2: SGHNT, YYREEE (reference sequence). J lost 1 base, V lost 7 bases, and 3 bases had no gene match. The CDR3 region is CASLGQANTEAFF. Written as DNA, the CDR3 is TGTGCCAGCTTGGGACAGGCGAACACTGAAGCTTTCTTT. Full variable domain (rest looked up from reference TRBV5-4 and TRBJ1-1): ETGVTQSPTHLIKTRGQQVTLRCSSQSGHNTVSWYQQALGQGPQFIFQYYREEENGRGNFPPRFSGLQFPNYSSELNVNALELDDSALYLCASLGQANTEAFFGQGTRLTVV.

This clonotype was recorded at least ten times. The J gene is TRBJ1-1, the V gene TRBV29-1; 7 positions agree with TRBD1. This CDR3 is 15 amino acids long. Germline loops: CDR1 SQVTM, CDR2 ANQGSEA. V lost 6 bases to trimming and J lost 2 bases; unmatched junction nucleotides: 12. The CDR3 sequence is CSVREGRGHNTEAFF. CDR3 in DNA: TGCAGCGTCCGGGAGGGGAGGGGGCACAACACTGAAGCTTTCTTT.

This clonotype was picked up many times. V gene TRBV15 combines with J gene TRBJ1-6; no firm D call. The V gene's germline CDR1 is LNHNV and CDR2 YYDKDF (reference sequence). V was shortened by 0 bases and J by 10 bases, with 19 bases between the two germline ends. This CDR3 region has 17 residues. CDR3 region: CATSRDLPAAERSPLHF. CDR3 nucleotide sequence: TGTGCCACCAGCAGAGATCTTCCCGCGGCAGAGAGATCACCCCTCCACTTT.

J is TRBJ1-5 and V is TRBV7-2, with 8 bases fitting TRBD1. The CDR3 consists of 16 residues. The V and J ends lost 5 bases and 7 bases, in that order; junction bases with no gene match: 13. The germline gives CDR1 SGHTA, CDR2 FQGNSA. The CDR3 loop is CASSPRRTGSGQPQHF. CDR3 in DNA: TGTGCCAGCAGCCCAAGAAGGACAGGGTCAGGACAGCCCCAGCATTTT.

This clonotype has a count of ten or more. V and J are TRBV16 and TRBJ1-5; 7 bases align to TRBD1. The CDR3 extends over 18 amino acids. Germline CDR1 reads KGHSY; CDR2 reads FQNENV. With V trimmed by 0 bases and J by 1 base, 9 bases remained unmatched. CDR3 bases: TGTGCCAGCAGCCAATCGAAGGGGGCCGCCGCCAGCAATCAGCCCCAGCATTTT. Its protein is CASSQSKGAAASNQPQHF.

The sample holds a few counts of this clonotype. V gene TRBV7-2 combines with J gene TRBJ1-5; maybe TRBD1 (5 bases). V was pared by 1 base and J by 6 bases, with 22 bases between. Germline assignment: CDR1 SGHTA and CDR2 FQGNSA. The CDR3 consists of 18 residues. DNA for the CDR3: TGTGCCAGCAGCTTAGTCCGACCAAGGGCAGGGCTGGTTCAGCCCCAGCATTTT. Its translation is CASSLVRPRAGLVQPQHF.

This clonotype was counted many times. The chain combines TRBV12-3 or TRBV12-4 with TRBJ1-2, with D possibly matching TRBD1 (6 bases). Trimming shortened V by 6 bases and J by 7 bases, and 15 bases separated the two germline ends. The CDR3 extends over 13 amino acids. The CDR3 DNA is TGTGCCAGCAGCCGCCCAGGGGAAATTGGCTACACCTTC. Translating it yields CASSRPGEIGYTF.

This clonotype was seen many times. This chain connects TRBV27 to TRBJ2-1; the match to TRBD2 covers 9 bases. CDR3 length: 15 residues. The germline gives CDR1 MNHEY, CDR2 SMNVEV (reference sequence). V dropped 5 bases and J dropped 0; count of bases not matched to a gene: 2. The CDR3 bases are TGTGCCAGCAGTCCTAGCGGGGACTCCTACAATGAGCAGTTCTTC. It specifies CASSPSGDSYNEQFF.

This clonotype was counted at least ten times. The V and J genes are TRBV28 and TRBJ2-7, with 12 bases lining up with TRBD2. The CDR3 is made up of 15 amino acids. V was clipped by 5 bases and J by 4 bases; unmatched bases: 6. Per the germline V gene, CDR1 is MDHEN and CDR2 is SYDVKM. The CDR3: CASSPRTSGVYEQYV. Here the CDR3 DNA reads TGTGCCAGCAGTCCCAGGACTAGCGGGGTATACGAGCAGTACGTC.

At least ten counts were recorded for this clonotype. The V and J genes are TRBV15 and TRBJ2-7; perhaps TRBD1 as D (6 bases). In germline, CDR1 is LNHNV, CDR2 YYDKDF (reference sequence). The CDR3 is made up of 15 amino acids. V was trimmed by 0 bases and J by 3 bases, leaving 12 bases between them. The CDR3 is CATSRDSGAVYEQYF. The CDR3 DNA reads TGTGCCACCAGCAGAGATTCAGGGGCGGTCTACGAGCAGTACTTC.

This clonotype was found many times. This rearrangement joins TRBV5-1 to TRBJ1-1; 10 positions agree with TRBD1. Germline V gene sequence: CDR1 SGHRS, CDR2 YFSETQ. This CDR3 is 16 amino acids long. The junction had 2 bases not matched to a gene; V was cut back by 0 bases and J by 0 bases. This CDR3 reads CASSLVGTGVNTEAFF. CDR3 coding DNA: TGCGCCAGCAGCTTGGTTGGGACAGGGGTGAACACTGAAGCTTTCTTT.

The sample holds a few counts of this clonotype. V usage is TRBV19 and J usage is TRBJ1-1; D not certain. CDR3 length: 11 amino acids. Germline lookup yields CDR1 LNHDA and CDR2 SQIVND (reference sequence). Trimming removed 8 bases from V and 4 bases from J, with 8 bases in between. Written as DNA, the CDR3 is TGTGCCAGTCAGGTGAGCACTGAAGCTTTCTTT. Translated, it gives CASQVSTEAFF.

Many counts were recorded for this clonotype. The chain links TRBV5-1 to TRBJ2-7; TRBD1 agrees at 8 bases. CDR3 length equals 16 residues. Trimming at V came to 2 bases and at J to 2 bases, leaving 9 bases not matched to a gene. In germline, CDR1 is SGHRS, CDR2 YFSETQ. Here the CDR3 DNA reads TGCGCCAGCAGCTTCGCTTCGGGACAGGCGACCTACGAGCAGTACTTC. Its protein product is CASSFASGQATYEQYF.

This clonotype has ten or more counts. The V and J genes are TRBV12-3 or TRBV12-4 and TRBJ1-2; D remains unclear. Trimming removed 5 bases at V and 4 bases at J, with 17 bases between. This CDR3 comprises 15 residues. The DNA for the CDR3 is TGTGCCAGCAGTCTGACCGGGATAGGGATCTATGGCTACACCTTC. It is translated as CASSLTGIGIYGYTF.

This clonotype was counted many times. This chain uses TRBV20-1 with TRBJ2-7; the D is unclear. Germline-derived CDR1 and CDR2 are DFQATT and SNEGSKA (reference sequence). The CDR3 loop spans 11 amino acids. Trimming cost V 2 bases and J 5 bases, with 7 bases left between them. The CDR3 sequence is CSARQGNEQYV. Here the CDR3 DNA reads TGCAGTGCTAGACAAGGGAACGAGCAGTACGTC.

Ten or more counts support this clonotype. The chain employs TRBV6-2 or TRBV6-3 and TRBJ2-4; perhaps TRBD1 as D (6 bases). V dropped 5 bases and J dropped 0 bases, with 11 bases sitting between them. The CDR3 has 15 amino acids. CDR1 and CDR2 from the germline V gene are MNHEY and SVGEGT. The CDR3 is CASSTRTVAKNIQYF. CDR3 coding DNA: TGTGCCAGCAGTACCAGGACAGTAGCCAAAAACATTCAGTACTTC.

This clonotype was counted at least ten times. V and J are TRBV27 and TRBJ2-1, with a weak D call TRBD1 (5 bases). Trimming removed 4 bases from V and 9 bases from J, with 13 bases in between. Germline CDR1 and CDR2: MNHEY and SMNVEV (reference sequence). The CDR3 totals 13 residues. The CDR3 loop reads CASSSWGVGEQFF. Written as DNA, the CDR3 is TGTGCCAGCAGTTCGTGGGGCGTTGGTGAGCAGTTCTTC.

This clonotype was counted ten times or more. The chain has TRBV12-3 or TRBV12-4 and TRBJ1-2; TRBD1 matches at 7 bases. J lost 4 bases, V lost 3 bases, and 2 bases had no gene match. The CDR3 is 13 amino acids. The CDR3 reads CASSFDRVYGYTF. The DNA of the CDR3 is TGTGCCAGCAGTTTTGACAGGGTCTATGGCTACACCTTC.

A few counts support this clonotype. This chain connects TRBV5-5 to TRBJ1-4; maybe TRBD1 (5 bases). CDR1 and CDR2 from the germline V gene are SGHKS and YYEKEE (reference sequence). The V end lost 7 bases, the J end lost 5 bases, and 18 bases lay between the germline ends. This CDR3 is 15 amino acids long. The CDR3 spells CASVGPGRKNEKLFF. The CDR3 DNA reads TGTGCCAGCGTAGGCCCGGGACGGAAGAATGAAAAACTGTTTTTT.

This clonotype appeared many times. The genes are TRBV21-1 and TRBJ2-4; the D segment call TRBD1 is taken from the table without a DNA check. TRBV21-1 corresponds to a pseudogene. The CDR3 sequence is 16 residues long. This chain's CDR3 is CASSKPGQLAKNIQYF. CDR3 DNA: TGTGCCAGCAGCAAACCGGGACAGTTAGCCAAAAACATTCAGTACTTC.

The sample holds many counts of this clonotype. CDR3 residues: CATSRYPAGGDGEQYV. The CDR3 DNA reads TGTGCCACCAGCAGATACCCTGCCGGGGGGGACGGCGAGCAGTACGTC. V usage is TRBV15 and J usage is TRBJ2-7, with 8 bases aligning to TRBD2. J gave up 6 bases and V 2 bases, and 12 bases lay outside the gene matches. The CDR3 covers 16 residues. CDR1 is LNHNV, CDR2 YYDKDF, per germline (reference sequence).

This clonotype was counted many times. The chain recombines TRBV5-6 with TRBJ1-2; D is undetermined. The CDR3 runs 13 residues. V was pared by 1 base and J by 2 bases, with 6 bases between. Germline-derived CDR1 and CDR2 are SGHDT and YYEEEE. The CDR3 bases are TGTGCCAGCAGCTTGATCGTGAACTATGGCTACACCTTC. Translation gives CASSLIVNYGYTF. Supplemented by reference TRBV5-6 and TRBJ1-2, the full variable domain reads DAGVTQSPTHLIKTRGQQVTLRCSPKSGHDTVSWYQQALGQGPQFIFQYYEEEERQRGNFPDRFSGHQFPNYSSELNVNALLLGDSALYLCASSLIVNYGYTFGSGTRLTVV.

This clonotype was recorded a few times. This chain's CDR3 is CASSETDSQTQYF. In DNA, the CDR3 is TGTGCCAGCAGTGAAACGGACAGCCAGACCCAGTACTTC. The V gene is TRBV6-1, the J gene TRBJ2-5, with D possibly TRBD1 on 6 matching bases. V was cut by 2 bases and J by 6 bases, with 10 bases left in between. CDR1 is MNHNS and CDR2 is SASEGT in the germline V gene. The CDR3 covers 13 residues.

In its sample, this clonotype was seen many times. The rearrangement joins TRBV4-1 to TRBJ1-1; TRBD1 matches 8 bases. CDR1 and CDR2 from the germline V gene are MGHRA and YSYEKL. The CDR3 contains 15 residues. V dropped 8 bases and J dropped 4; count of bases not matched to a gene: 12. As DNA, the CDR3 is TGCGCCAGCTCTCCGTACGATCAGGGGGCCACTGAAGCTTTCTTT. Translating it yields CASSPYDQGATEAFF.